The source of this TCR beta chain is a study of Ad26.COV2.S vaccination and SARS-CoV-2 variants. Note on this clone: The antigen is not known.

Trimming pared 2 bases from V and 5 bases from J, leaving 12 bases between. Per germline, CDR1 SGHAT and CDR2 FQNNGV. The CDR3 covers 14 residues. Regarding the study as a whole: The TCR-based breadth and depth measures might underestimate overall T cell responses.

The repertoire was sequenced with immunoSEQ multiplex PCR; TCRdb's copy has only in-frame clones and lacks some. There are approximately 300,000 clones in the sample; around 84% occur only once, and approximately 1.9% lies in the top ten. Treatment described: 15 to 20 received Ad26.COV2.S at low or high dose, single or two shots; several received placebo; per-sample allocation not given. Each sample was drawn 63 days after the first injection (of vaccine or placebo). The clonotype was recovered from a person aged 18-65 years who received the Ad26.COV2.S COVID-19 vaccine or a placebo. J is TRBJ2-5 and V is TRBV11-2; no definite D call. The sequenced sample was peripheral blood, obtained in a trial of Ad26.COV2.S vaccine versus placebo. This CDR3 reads CASSLSHRAETQYF. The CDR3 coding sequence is TGTGCCAGCAGCTTATCGCACCGCGCGGAGACCCAGTACTTC.